This is a list of T cell receptor beta chains from one sample in a study of blood T cell repertoires in COVID-19. Only in-frame clones appear in the TCRdb table, and some are missing; sequencing was by immunoSEQ multiplex PCR. Of about 140,000 clones listed, 80% to 85% are singletons. Sequencing was carried out using peripheral blood. These receptors originate from a woman of 80 years or more with acute or convalescent COVID-19. The CDR3 runs from the conserved cysteine through the conserved F or W. A D gene is named only where the DNA matches it firmly. Size is omitted from some rows. Given values are once, few, many or a class for expanded clones.

DNA,CDR3,V,J,size,D
TGTGCCAGCAGACCCGGCGGGGGCTCTAATTCACCCCTCCACTTT,CASRPGGGSNSPLHF,TRBV28,TRBJ1-6,NA,NA
TGCGCCAGCAGCTTGGTATCTGGAGACAGGGAGGCAGATACGCAGTATTTT,CASSLVSGDREADTQYF,TRBV5-1,TRBJ2-3,NA,NA
TGCAGCGTTGAGAGCGGGAGTGGAGAGCAGTTCTTC,CSVESGSGEQFF,TRBV29-1,TRBJ2-1,NA,TRBD2
TGTGCCAGCAGCCCCTCCTATGCTGGAAACACCATATATTTT,CASSPSYAGNTIYF,TRBV3-1/TRBV3-2,TRBJ1-3,NA,NA
TGTGCCAGCAGTGGTACTACAGGGATGAACACTGAAGCTTTCTTT,CASSGTTGMNTEAFF,TRBV6-4,TRBJ1-1,NA,NA
TGTGCCAGCAGTTTGAGACAGGGTAATCAGCCCCAGCATTTT,CASSLRQGNQPQHF,TRBV28,TRBJ1-5,NA,TRBD1
TGCGCCAGCAGTGGGACAGGGGGGAGGGAGCAGTACTTC,CASSGTGGREQYF,TRBV10-2,TRBJ2-7,NA,TRBD1
TGTGCCAGCGGGACAGGGGGTATAGGCACTGAAGCTTTCTTT,CASGTGGIGTEAFF,TRBV19,TRBJ1-1,once,TRBD1
TGTGCCAGCAGCTCAGTCCTTAACTATGGCTACACCTTC,CASSSVLNYGYTF,TRBV7-9,TRBJ1-2,once,NA
TGTGCCAGCAGTTTATACGGGGGGGATGGCTACACCTTC,CASSLYGGDGYTF,TRBV27,TRBJ1-2,NA,NA
TGTGCCAGCAGCTTAGGGGCTGGCCCAGGTAATACGCAGTATTTT,CASSLGAGPGNTQYF,TRBV7-2,TRBJ2-3,NA,NA
TGTGCCAGTGCACAGGGGGACTATGGCTACACCTTC,CASAQGDYGYTF,TRBV6-5,TRBJ1-2,NA,TRBD1
TGTGCCAGCAGCCCCTACGCACCGACGACTGGGGAGCAGTTCTTC,CASSPYAPTTGEQFF,TRBV14,TRBJ2-1,NA,NA
TGTGCCAGTAGTATTTACGGTGGGGCCAACGTCCTGACTTTC,CASSIYGGANVLTF,TRBV19,TRBJ2-6,NA,NA
TGTGCCAGCAGCTTGAACAGATTAGGCACAGATACGCAGTATTTT,CASSLNRLGTDTQYF,TRBV7-9,TRBJ2-3,NA,NA
TGTGCCAGCAGCCTCCCGATGGGTGGGGCAAACTATGGCTACACCTTC,CASSLPMGGANYGYTF,TRBV5-4,TRBJ1-2,once,NA
TGCAGTGCCAAAAATAATGAAAAACTGTTTTTT,CSAKNNEKLFF,TRBV20-1,TRBJ1-4,NA,NA
TGTGCCAGCAGTTTCGGGACCGGGGAGCTGTTTTTT,CASSFGTGELFF,TRBV27,TRBJ2-2,NA,NA
TGTGCCAGCAGTTTTAGGAGTTCGGCTACAGGCCACACCTTC,CASSFRSSATGHTF,TRBV27,TRBJ1-2,once,NA
TGTGCCAGCAGTATCCGACAGGGGCCCTCGAGGGACGCTGAAGCTTTCTTT,CASSIRQGPSRDAEAFF,TRBV27,TRBJ1-1,once,TRBD1
TGTGCCAGCAGTGTCCTCGGACAGGGAGGCGGCTACACCTTC,CASSVLGQGGGYTF,TRBV2,TRBJ1-2,NA,TRBD1
TGCAGTGCTAGTCCCCGGGAGGGCCCCTACAATGAGCAGTTCTTC,CSASPREGPYNEQFF,TRBV20-1,TRBJ2-1,NA,TRBD2
TGTGCCAGCAGCTTAGGCGGGAACACCTACGAGCAGTACTTC,CASSLGGNTYEQYF,TRBV11-3,TRBJ2-7,NA,NA
TGTGCCAGCAGCCGGGGACTAGCGGGCAACACCGGGGAGCTGTTTTTT,CASSRGLAGNTGELFF,TRBV5-4,TRBJ2-2,NA,TRBD2
TGTGCCACCAGCAGAACAGGGATAGATTCACCCCTCCACTTT,CATSRTGIDSPLHF,TRBV15,TRBJ1-6,NA,NA
NA,CTSSLFFVAGGTYEQYF,TRBV1,TRBJ2-7,NA,NA
TGTGCCAGTAGGACCCGGGACAGGGTTTACCCCCAGCATTTT,CASRTRDRVYPQHF,TRBV19,TRBJ1-5,NA,TRBD1
TGTGCCAGCAGCGACACAGGGGGTTACCAGCCCCAGCATTTT,CASSDTGGYQPQHF,TRBV7-9,TRBJ1-5,NA,TRBD1
TGTGCCTGGAATGGAGGGTATAATTCACCCCTCCACTTT,CAWNGGYNSPLHF,TRBV30,TRBJ1-6,once,NA
TGTGCCAGCAGTGGACTCAGACGCCTAGCCAAAAACATTCAGTACTTC,CASSGLRRLAKNIQYF,TRBV28,TRBJ2-4,NA,NA
TGCACCAGCAGCCAAGATCGAATCCGGCTCAGTGACAGGGAAGAAGAGACCCAGTACTTC,CTSSQDRIRLSDREEETQYF,TRBV1,TRBJ2-5,NA,NA
TGCGCCAGCAGCTCCTGGGGGAGGACTAATGAAAAACTGTTTTTT,CASSSWGRTNEKLFF,TRBV5-1,TRBJ1-4,NA,NA
TGTGCCAGCAGTTTACTAAGGCAGGGAGCTTTCTTT,CASSLLRQGAFF,TRBV28,TRBJ1-1,NA,NA
TGCGCCAGCAGCTTGACGGGGAACACCGGGGAGCTGTTTTTT,CASSLTGNTGELFF,TRBV5-1,TRBJ2-2,NA,NA
TGTGCCAGTAGCAAAAGGACTGGACTAGCGGTGTTGGATACGCAGTATTTT,CASSKRTGLAVLDTQYF,TRBV19,TRBJ2-3,NA,TRBD2
TGCGCCAGCAGCTTCGCAGCAGGGGCTAATGAAAAACTGTTTTTT,CASSFAAGANEKLFF,TRBV5-1,TRBJ1-4,few,NA
TGTGCCAGCAGCGTAGGCAACCTCGCGGTGGACGAGCAGTACTTC,CASSVGNLAVDEQYF,TRBV9,TRBJ2-7,NA,NA
TGTGCCAGCAGTTTAGGCGTGACAGGGCCACTCTATAACTATGGCTACACCTTC,CASSLGVTGPLYNYGYTF,TRBV28,TRBJ1-2,NA,TRBD1
TGCGCCAGCAGCTTGTACATCCAGGAGACCCAGTACTTC,CASSLYIQETQYF,TRBV5-1,TRBJ2-5,NA,NA
TGTGCCAGCAGTGAAGATAGGGGTTATAATGAAAAACTGTTTTTT,CASSEDRGYNEKLFF,TRBV27,TRBJ1-4,NA,NA
TGTGCCAGCAGCTGGGGACTAGCGGGAGGAAGTGAGCAGTTCTTC,CASSWGLAGGSEQFF,TRBV5-4,TRBJ2-1,NA,TRBD2
TGTGCCAGCAGCTTGTTGACTAGCGGGGGCCGAGAGACCCAGTACTTC,CASSLLTSGGRETQYF,TRBV5-6,TRBJ2-5,NA,TRBD2
TGTGCCAGCAGCCGCCTCGGGGGGGCCTCAGAGACCCAGTACTTC,CASSRLGGASETQYF,TRBV3-1/TRBV3-2,TRBJ2-5,NA,TRBD2
TGTGCCTGGAGTGTACAATCCGCAGGTTACACTGAAGCTTTCTTT,CAWSVQSAGYTEAFF,TRBV30,TRBJ1-1,NA,NA
TGTGCCAGTAGCTTAGCGGGGATACAAGAGACCCAGTACTTC,CASSLAGIQETQYF,TRBV19,TRBJ2-5,once,TRBD2
TGTGCCAGCACCAACCTACAGGGATTTGACCAGCCCCAGCATTTT,CASTNLQGFDQPQHF,TRBV28,TRBJ1-5,NA,NA
TGTGCCAGCAGTTTATTGGCCAGTCGGGAGTACGAGCAGTACTTC,CASSLLASREYEQYF,TRBV28,TRBJ2-7,once,NA
TGCGCCAGCAGCTCAGGGACAGGGGCCTACGAGCAGTACTTC,CASSSGTGAYEQYF,TRBV5-1,TRBJ2-7,NA,TRBD1
TGCGCCAGCAGCCCCAACCTTTGGAGGACTGACAATGAGCAGTTCTTC,CASSPNLWRTDNEQFF,TRBV5-1,TRBJ2-1,NA,NA
TGTGCCACCAGTGCGGCAGGCTTCCAAGAGACCCAGTACTTC,CATSAAGFQETQYF,TRBV24-1,TRBJ2-5,NA,NA
TGTGCCAGTAGTATATTTTCTTCGGGGACAGCTTTTTCCTACGAGCAGTACTTC,CASSIFSSGTAFSYEQYF,TRBV19,TRBJ2-7,NA,TRBD1
TGTGCCAGCAGCAGCCTGACCCCCCGGAGGTTCTTC,CASSSLTPRRFF,TRBV6-2/TRBV6-3,TRBJ2-1,NA,NA
TGTGCCAGTAGTCCCCGGATTCTAGCGGGAGGGGACAATGAGCAGTTCTTC,CASSPRILAGGDNEQFF,TRBV19,TRBJ2-1,once,TRBD2
TGCGCCAGCAGCCAACGGACAGGGAATCAGCCCCAGCATTTT,CASSQRTGNQPQHF,TRBV4-1,TRBJ1-5,NA,TRBD1
TGCGCCAGCAGCCCGGACAATACCTACGAGCAGTACTTC,CASSPDNTYEQYF,TRBV10-2,TRBJ2-7,NA,NA
TGTGCCAGCAGAAGTAGAGAGACCCAGTACTTC,CASRSRETQYF,TRBV28,TRBJ2-5,NA,NA
TGTGCCATCTCTACTAGCGCGGAGACCCAGTACTTC,CAISTSAETQYF,TRBV10-3,TRBJ2-5,NA,TRBD2